The entry that follows covers one T cell receptor (beta chain) sequence. Trimming took off 4 bases at V and 4 bases at J, with 14 bases between the two ends. Germline loops: CDR1 MDHEN, CDR2 SYDVKM. The CDR3 sequence is 14 residues long. The sample originates from a study of T cell responses to AZD1222 COVID-19 vaccine. Clones were read by immunoSEQ multiplex PCR, and TCRdb kept only the in-frame ones, dropping some. The sample records approximately 140,000 clones, 80% to 95% being singletons. The rearrangement joins TRBV28 to TRBJ2-7; D gene uncertain. The clonotype originates from an adult who received the AZD1222 COVID-19 vaccine. The specimen comprised peripheral blood, sampled 28 days after the second AZD1222 dose. Written as DNA, the CDR3 is TGTGCCAGCAGTTCGAGTGGCACATTATACGAGCAGTACTTC. Residues: CASSSSGTLYEQYF.